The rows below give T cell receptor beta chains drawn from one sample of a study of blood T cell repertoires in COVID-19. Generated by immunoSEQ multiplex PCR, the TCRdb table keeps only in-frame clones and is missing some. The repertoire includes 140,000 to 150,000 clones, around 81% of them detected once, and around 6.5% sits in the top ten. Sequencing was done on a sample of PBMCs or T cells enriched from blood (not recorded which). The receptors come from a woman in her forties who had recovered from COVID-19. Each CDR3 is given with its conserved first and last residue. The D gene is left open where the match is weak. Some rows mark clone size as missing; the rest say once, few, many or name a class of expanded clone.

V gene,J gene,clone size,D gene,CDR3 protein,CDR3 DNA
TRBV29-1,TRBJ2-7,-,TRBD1,CSVVERGRTYEQYF,TGCAGCGTTGTAGAAAGGGGGCGCACCTACGAGCAGTACTTC
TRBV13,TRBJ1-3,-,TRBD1,CASSEGTDLIGDTIYF,TGTGCCAGCAGCGAAGGGACAGACTTGATTGGGGACACCATATATTTT
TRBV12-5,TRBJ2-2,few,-,CASRTDQNTGELFF,TGTGCTTCCCGGACAGACCAAAACACCGGGGAGCTGTTTTTT
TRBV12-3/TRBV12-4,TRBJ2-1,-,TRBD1,CASSWGQHNEQFF,TGTGCCAGCAGTTGGGGACAGCACAATGAGCAGTTCTTC
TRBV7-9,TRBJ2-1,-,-,CASSSPLGDNEQFF,TGTGCCAGCAGCTCTCCCCTAGGGGACAATGAGCAGTTCTTC
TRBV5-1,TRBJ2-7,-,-,CASTDSYPYEQYF,TGCGCCAGCACGGACAGCTACCCCTACGAGCAGTACTTC
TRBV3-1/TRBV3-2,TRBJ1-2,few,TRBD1,CASSQEWGQGNYGYTF,TGTGCCAGCAGCCAAGAATGGGGACAGGGGAACTATGGCTACACCTTC
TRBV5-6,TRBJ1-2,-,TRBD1,CASSPDRGRYGYTF,TGTGCCAGCAGCCCGGACAGGGGGCGTTATGGCTACACCTTC
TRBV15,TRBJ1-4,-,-,CATSRAAVFNEKLFF,TGTGCCACCAGCAGAGCTGCGGTATTTAATGAAAAACTGTTTTTT
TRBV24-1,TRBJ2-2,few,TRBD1,CATSGTQGGRMDTGELFF,TGTGCCACCAGTGGTACACAGGGGGGCAGGATGGACACCGGGGAGCTGTTTTTT
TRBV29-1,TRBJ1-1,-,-,CSVDSQGSGSNTEAFF,TGCAGCGTTGATAGTCAGGGCTCGGGTTCGAACACTGAAGCTTTCTTT
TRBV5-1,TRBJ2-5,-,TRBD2,CASSMGLAEETQYF,TGCGCCAGCAGCATGGGACTAGCGGAAGAGACCCAGTACTTC
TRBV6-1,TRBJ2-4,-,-,CASQMKGGGIQYF,TGTGCCAGCCAAATGAAGGGAGGCGGCATTCAGTACTTC
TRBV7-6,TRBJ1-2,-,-,CASSSGVRDGYTF,TGTGCCAGCAGCTCGGGGGTCAGGGACGGCTACACCTTC
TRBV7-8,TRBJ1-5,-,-,CASSLASMGHGGNQPQHF,TGTGCCAGCAGCTTAGCCTCGATGGGGCATGGGGGCAATCAGCCCCAGCATTTT
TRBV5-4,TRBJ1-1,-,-,CASSFRNTEAFF,TGTGCCAGCAGCTTTCGGAACACTGAAGCTTTCTTT
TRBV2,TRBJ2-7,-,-,CATRGGGYEQYF,TGTGCCACCCGGGGAGGGGGCTACGAGCAGTACTTC
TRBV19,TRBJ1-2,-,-,CASSPRGTNGYTF,TGTGCCAGTAGCCCTAGGGGCACGAATGGCTACACCTTC
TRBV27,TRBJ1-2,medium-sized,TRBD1,CASSPTGGVYGYTF,TGTGCCAGCAGTCCGACAGGGGGGGTTTATGGCTACACCTTC
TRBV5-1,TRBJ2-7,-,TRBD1,CASSLEDRGGYEQYF,TGCGCCAGCAGCTTGGAGGACAGGGGCGGCTACGAGCAGTACTTC
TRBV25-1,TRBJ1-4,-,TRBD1,CASSAGTGVEKLFF,TGTGCCAGCAGTGCCGGGACAGGGGTCGAAAAACTGTTTTTT
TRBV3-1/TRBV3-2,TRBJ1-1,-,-,CASSLRRETTEAFF,TGTGCCAGCAGCCTAAGAAGGGAGACCACTGAAGCTTTCTTT
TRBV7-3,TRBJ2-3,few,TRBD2,CASSSTGLHTDTQYF,TGTGCCAGCAGCTCGACGGGACTACACACAGATACGCAGTATTTT
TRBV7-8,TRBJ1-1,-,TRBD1,CASSRDSALGTEAFF,TGTGCCAGCAGCCGGGACAGCGCTTTGGGGACTGAAGCTTTCTTT
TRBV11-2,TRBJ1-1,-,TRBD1,CASSTGTALNTEAFF,TGTGCCAGCAGCACGGGGACAGCGTTGAACACTGAAGCTTTCTTT
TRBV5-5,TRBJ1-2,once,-,CASSRNRADGYTF,TGTGCCAGCAGCCGAAACAGGGCGGACGGCTACACCTTC